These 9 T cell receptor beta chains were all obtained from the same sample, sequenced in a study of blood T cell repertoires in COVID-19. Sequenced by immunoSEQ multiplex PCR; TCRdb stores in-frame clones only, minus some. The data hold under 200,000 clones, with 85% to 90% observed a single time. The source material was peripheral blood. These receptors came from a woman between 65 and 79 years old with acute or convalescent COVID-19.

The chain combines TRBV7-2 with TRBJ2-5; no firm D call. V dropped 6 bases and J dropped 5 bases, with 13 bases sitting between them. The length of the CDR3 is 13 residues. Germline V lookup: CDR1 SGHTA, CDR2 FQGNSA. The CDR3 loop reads CASSHPSRETQYF. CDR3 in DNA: TGTGCCAGCAGTCACCCTAGTCGGGAGACCCAGTACTTC.

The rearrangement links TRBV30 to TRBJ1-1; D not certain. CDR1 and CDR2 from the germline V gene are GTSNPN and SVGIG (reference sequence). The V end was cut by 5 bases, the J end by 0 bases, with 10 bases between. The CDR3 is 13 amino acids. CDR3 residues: CAWAEGMNTEAFF. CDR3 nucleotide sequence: TGTGCCTGGGCCGAGGGCATGAACACTGAAGCTTTCTTT.

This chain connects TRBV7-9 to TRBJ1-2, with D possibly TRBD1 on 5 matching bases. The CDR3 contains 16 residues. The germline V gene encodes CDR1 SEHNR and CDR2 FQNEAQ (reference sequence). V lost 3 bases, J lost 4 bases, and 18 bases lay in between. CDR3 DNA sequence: TGTGCCAGCAGCTTTGGCCCCAGGGAACCCCCCTATGGCTACACCTTC. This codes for CASSFGPREPPYGYTF.

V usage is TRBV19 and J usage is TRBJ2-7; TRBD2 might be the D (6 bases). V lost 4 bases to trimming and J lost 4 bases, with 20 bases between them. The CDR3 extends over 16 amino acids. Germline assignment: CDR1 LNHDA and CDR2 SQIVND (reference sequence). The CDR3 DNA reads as TGTGCCAGTAGTACAGACTGGGACTCCATAGGGTACGAGCAGTACTTC. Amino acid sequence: CASSTDWDSIGYEQYF.

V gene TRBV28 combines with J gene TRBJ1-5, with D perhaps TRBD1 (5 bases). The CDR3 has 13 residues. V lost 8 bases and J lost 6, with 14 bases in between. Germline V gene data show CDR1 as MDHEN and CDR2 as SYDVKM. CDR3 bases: TGTGCCAGCCTTCTATCGGGGGGTCAGCCCCAGCATTTT. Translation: CASLLSGGQPQHF.

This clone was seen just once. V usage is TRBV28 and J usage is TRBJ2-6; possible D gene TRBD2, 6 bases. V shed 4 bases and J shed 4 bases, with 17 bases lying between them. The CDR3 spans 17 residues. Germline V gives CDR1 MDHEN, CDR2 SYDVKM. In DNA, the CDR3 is TGTGCCAGCAGTTCAAACCCAGGGACTCCCGGGGCCAACGTCCTGACTTTC. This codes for CASSSNPGTPGANVLTF.

The CDR3 coding sequence is TGTGCCAGTAGTATGTATCGGGATCAGCCCCAGCATTTT. Protein sequence: CASSMYRDQPQHF. The chain recombines TRBV19 with TRBJ1-5; D gene ambiguous. The CDR3 loop spans 13 amino acids. Trimming removed 3 bases at V and 5 bases at J, with 8 bases between. Germline V gene data show CDR1 as LNHDA and CDR2 as SQIVND (reference sequence). The variable domain in full, completed from reference TRBV19 and TRBJ1-5, reads DGGITQSPKYLFRKEGQNVTLSCEQNLNHDAMYWYRQDPGQGLRLIYYSQIVNDFQKGDIAEGYSVSREKKESFPLTVTSAQKNPTAFYLCASSMYRDQPQHFGDGTRLSIL.

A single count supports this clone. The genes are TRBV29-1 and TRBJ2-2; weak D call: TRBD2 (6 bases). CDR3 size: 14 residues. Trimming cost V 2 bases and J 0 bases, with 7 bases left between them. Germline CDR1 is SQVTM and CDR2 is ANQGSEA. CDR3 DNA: TGCAGCGTTGAACCGGGGGCGAACACCGGGGAGCTGTTTTTT. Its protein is CSVEPGANTGELFF.

The CDR3 coding sequence is TGTGCCAGCAGCTTAGCGCGTCTACTAGCGGGCAACTACGAGCAGTACTTC. It codes for CASSLARLLAGNYEQYF. The chain has TRBV7-2 and TRBJ2-7; 9 nucleotides agree with TRBD2. There are 17 residues in the CDR3. The germline CDR1 and CDR2 sequences are SGHTA and FQGNSA. V lost 0 bases, J lost 3 bases, and 9 bases stayed unmatched.